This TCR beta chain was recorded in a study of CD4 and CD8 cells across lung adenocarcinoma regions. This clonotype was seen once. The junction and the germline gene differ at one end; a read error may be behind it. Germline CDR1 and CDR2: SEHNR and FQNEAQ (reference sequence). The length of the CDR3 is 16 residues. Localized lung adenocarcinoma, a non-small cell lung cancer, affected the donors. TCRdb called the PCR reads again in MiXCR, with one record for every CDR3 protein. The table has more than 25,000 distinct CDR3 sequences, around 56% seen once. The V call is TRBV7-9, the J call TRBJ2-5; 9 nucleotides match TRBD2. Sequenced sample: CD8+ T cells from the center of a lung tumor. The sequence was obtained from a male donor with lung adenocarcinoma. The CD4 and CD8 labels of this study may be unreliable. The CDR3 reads CACGGAGGGDQDTQYF. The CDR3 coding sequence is TGTGCCTGCGGGGGAGCGGGGGGCGGGGACCAAGATACCCAGTACTTT.